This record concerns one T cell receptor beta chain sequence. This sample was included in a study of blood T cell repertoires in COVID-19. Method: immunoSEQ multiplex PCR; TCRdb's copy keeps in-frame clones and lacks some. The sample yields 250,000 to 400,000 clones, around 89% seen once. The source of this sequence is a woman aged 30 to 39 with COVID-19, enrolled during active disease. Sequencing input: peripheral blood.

CDR3 sequence reads: CASRNGGASNQPQHF. CDR3 coding DNA: TGTGCCAGCAGAAACGGGGGGGCTAGCAATCAGCCCCAGCATTTT. The genes are TRBV6-5 and TRBJ1-5; weak D call: TRBD1 (6 bases). This CDR3 is 15 amino acids long. V lost 6 bases, J lost 0 bases, and 12 bases lay in between. Germline V CDR1 and CDR2: MNHEY, SVGAGI.